The rows below give T cell receptor beta chains drawn from one sample of a study of T cells in localized non-small cell lung cancer. Assay: immunoSEQ multiplex PCR; the TCRdb copy retains only in-frame clones and omits some. This sample yields about 24,000 clones, of which under 90% are seen a single time; 20% to 25% belongs to the top ten. The source material was peripheral blood, sampled before any cancer treatment. The receptors shown here come from a man aged 40 to 70 with stage I squamous cell lung carcinoma. Each CDR3 is given with its conserved first and last residue. The order of the fields is V gene, CDR3 length, CDR3 protein.

v_call: TRBV7-2
cdr3_length: 14
cdr3_aa: CASRGGQDPWEQYF

v_call: TRBV15
cdr3_length: 16
cdr3_aa: CATSRDGSQNSYEQYF

v_call: TRBV5-8
cdr3_length: 13
cdr3_aa: CASTGTVNTEAFF

v_call: TRBV29-1
cdr3_length: 14
cdr3_aa: CSVASGTVSYEQYF

v_call: TRBV19
cdr3_length: 12
cdr3_aa: CASSVPGYPQHF

v_call: TRBV18
cdr3_length: 14
cdr3_aa: CASSPETRWYEQYF

v_call: TRBV10-1
cdr3_length: 14
cdr3_aa: CASRGDPGSTEAFF

v_call: TRBV11-2
cdr3_length: 12
cdr3_aa: CASSFQGRTIYF

v_call: TRBV5-1
cdr3_length: 15
cdr3_aa: CASSPRIPGSNEQFF

v_call: TRBV4-2
cdr3_length: 16
cdr3_aa: CASSQDKSGTYNEQFF

v_call: TRBV11-2
cdr3_length: 16
cdr3_aa: CASSSLLDRGRTEAFF

v_call: TRBV14
cdr3_length: 12
cdr3_aa: CASSQGSHEQYF

v_call: TRBV5-1
cdr3_length: 15
cdr3_aa: CASSSTGTGIYEQYF

v_call: TRBV30
cdr3_length: 14
cdr3_aa: CAWSWESTNYGYTF

v_call: TRBV19
cdr3_length: 14
cdr3_aa: CASSIGGASYGYTF

v_call: TRBV5-4
cdr3_length: 14
cdr3_aa: CASSPYPGSYEQYF

v_call: TRBV30
cdr3_length: 13
cdr3_aa: CAWGTGPGVGYTF

v_call: TRBV5-6
cdr3_length: 15
cdr3_aa: CASSLRDQGNQPQHF

v_call: TRBV19
cdr3_length: 14
cdr3_aa: CASSYGTPNTEAFF

v_call: TRBV6-6
cdr3_length: 15
cdr3_aa: CASSYNSGTGYEQYF

v_call: TRBV4-3
cdr3_length: 15
cdr3_aa: CASSQDLLGWDTIYF

v_call: TRBV6-6
cdr3_length: 13
cdr3_aa: CASSPGGLYEQYF

v_call: TRBV13
cdr3_length: 16
cdr3_aa: CASSPRLAGVTDTQYF

v_call: TRBV6-1
cdr3_length: 13
cdr3_aa: CASRQGPGNTIYF

v_call: TRBV28
cdr3_length: 14
cdr3_aa: CASRDSWDRNTIYF

v_call: TRBV6-4
cdr3_length: 14
cdr3_aa: CASSVEGAAGELFF

v_call: TRBV7-2
cdr3_length: 13
cdr3_aa: CASSPRGPTEAFF

v_call: TRBV27
cdr3_length: 14
cdr3_aa: CASSSIDRGTEAFF

v_call: TRBV5-1
cdr3_length: 14
cdr3_aa: CASSFEGSTDTQYF

v_call: TRBV2
cdr3_length: 13
cdr3_aa: CASNNREGHGYTF

v_call: TRBV10-2
cdr3_length: 16
cdr3_aa: CASSESKGPSYNEQFF

v_call: TRBV5-5
cdr3_length: 15
cdr3_aa: CASSLAILRGTEAFF

v_call: TRBV5-1
cdr3_length: 14
cdr3_aa: CASSLGGFGETQYF

v_call: TRBV6-6
cdr3_length: 11
cdr3_aa: CASSKRGEAFF

v_call: TRBV11-3
cdr3_length: 13
cdr3_aa: CASSKGQYTEAFF

v_call: TRBV6-5
cdr3_length: 14
cdr3_aa: CASSYSPGGKGYTF

v_call: TRBV2
cdr3_length: 13
cdr3_aa: CASRVGVYNEQFF

v_call: TRBV15
cdr3_length: 15
cdr3_aa: CATSRGQGPNQPQHF

v_call: TRBV19
cdr3_length: 15
cdr3_aa: CASSPRGREGTEAFF

v_call: TRBV7-9
cdr3_length: 14
cdr3_aa: CASSSGTGLAEAFF

v_call: TRBV2
cdr3_length: 14
cdr3_aa: CASSEPRDIYEAFF

v_call: TRBV7-2
cdr3_length: 14
cdr3_aa: CASSSGQAGVPLHF

v_call: TRBV6-5
cdr3_length: 15
cdr3_aa: CASSPGTVTGGELFF

v_call: TRBV10-3
cdr3_length: 14
cdr3_aa: CATRTSGGAAEQYF

v_call: TRBV2
cdr3_length: 14
cdr3_aa: CASSEVASTDTQYF

v_call: TRBV5-1
cdr3_length: 18
cdr3_aa: CASSLALAGGRETDTQYF

v_call: TRBV10-3
cdr3_length: 12
cdr3_aa: CAISEPTGTYTF

v_call: TRBV19
cdr3_length: 13
cdr3_aa: CASSIRDGRPQHF

v_call: TRBV4-1
cdr3_length: 13
cdr3_aa: CASSLGINEKLFF

v_call: TRBV18
cdr3_length: 16
cdr3_aa: CASSPMSSLGTGELFF

v_call: TRBV7-9
cdr3_length: 16
cdr3_aa: CASSLGLAGSYNEQFF

v_call: TRBV5-1
cdr3_length: 16
cdr3_aa: CASSLDGTGGEQPQHF

v_call: TRBV6-5
cdr3_length: 16
cdr3_aa: CASSYWAGGPQETQYF

v_call: TRBV7-7
cdr3_length: 15
cdr3_aa: CASSPRPGRSETQYF

v_call: TRBV5-1
cdr3_length: 17
cdr3_aa: CASSLGDRGGVRTEAFF

v_call: TRBV7-2
cdr3_length: 15
cdr3_aa: CASSFQSSSNQPQHF

v_call: TRBV6-5
cdr3_length: 14
cdr3_aa: CASSYGGARNEQFF

v_call: TRBV11-3
cdr3_length: 14
cdr3_aa: CASSLDRGTDTQYF

v_call: TRBV7-2
cdr3_length: 19
cdr3_aa: CASSFYSPAWGQGGTEAFF